This TCR beta chain was found in a study of T-cell memory formation after mild COVID-19. In the study overall: TCR clusters were mostly donor specific. General observations from the study: Proof of SARS-CoV-2 specificity was absent for the second-wave clones that crested on day 37.

V lost 3 bases to trimming and J lost 6 bases; unmatched junction nucleotides: 5. The CDR3 length is 13 residues. The V gene's germline CDR1 is SQVTM and CDR2 ANQGSEA. The TCR alpha and TCR beta cDNA libraries, bearing sample barcodes and UMIs, were generated by 5'RACE using constant-segment primers. TCRdb fed the 5' RACE reads into MiXCR, producing one record per CDR3 protein. The sample holds about 340,000 distinct CDR3 sequences, 20% to 25% seen once. Comment on this clonotype: Its antigen is not identified.

This receptor was obtained from a man between 18 and 35 years old who had mild COVID-19 (a few samples of this study predate the infection). Cell type and time point are not known. V and J are TRBV29-1 and TRBJ2-1; 7 bases are a match to TRBD1. Input material: PBMCs or a T cell subset sorted from them (not recorded which). The DNA of the CDR3 is TGCAGCGTTGACATTAAGGGGGCCAATGAGCAGTTCTTC. Its translation is CSVDIKGANEQFF.